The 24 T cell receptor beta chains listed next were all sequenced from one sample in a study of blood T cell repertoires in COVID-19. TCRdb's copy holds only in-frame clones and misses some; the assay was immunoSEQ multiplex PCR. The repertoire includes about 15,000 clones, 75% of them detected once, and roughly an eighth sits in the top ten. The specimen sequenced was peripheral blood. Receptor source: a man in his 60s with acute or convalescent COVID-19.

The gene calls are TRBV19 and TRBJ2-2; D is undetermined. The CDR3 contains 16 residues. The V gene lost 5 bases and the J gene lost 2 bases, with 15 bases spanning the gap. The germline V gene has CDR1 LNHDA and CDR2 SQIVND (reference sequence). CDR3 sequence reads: CASSGRWQVNTGELFF. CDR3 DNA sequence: TGTGCCAGTAGTGGGCGCTGGCAGGTCAACACCGGGGAGCTGTTTTTT.

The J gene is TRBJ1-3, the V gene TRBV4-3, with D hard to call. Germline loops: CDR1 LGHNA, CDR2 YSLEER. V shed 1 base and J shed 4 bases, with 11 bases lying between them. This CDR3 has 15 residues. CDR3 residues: CASSQGAGTGNTIYF. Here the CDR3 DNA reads TGCGCCAGCAGCCAAGGGGCGGGTACCGGAAACACCATATATTTT.

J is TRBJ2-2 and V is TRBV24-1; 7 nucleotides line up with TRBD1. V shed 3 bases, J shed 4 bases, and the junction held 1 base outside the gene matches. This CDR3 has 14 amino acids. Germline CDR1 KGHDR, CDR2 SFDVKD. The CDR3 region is CATSDRQGTGELFF. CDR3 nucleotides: TGTGCCACCAGTGATCGACAGGGCACCGGGGAGCTGTTTTTT.

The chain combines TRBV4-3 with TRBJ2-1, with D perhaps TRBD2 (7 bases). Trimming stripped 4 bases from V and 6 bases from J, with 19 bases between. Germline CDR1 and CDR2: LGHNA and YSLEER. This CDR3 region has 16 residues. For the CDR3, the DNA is TGCGCCAGCAGCCTCGATGAGGCGGGGGCCCTCAATGAGCAGTTCTTC. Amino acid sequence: CASSLDEAGALNEQFF.

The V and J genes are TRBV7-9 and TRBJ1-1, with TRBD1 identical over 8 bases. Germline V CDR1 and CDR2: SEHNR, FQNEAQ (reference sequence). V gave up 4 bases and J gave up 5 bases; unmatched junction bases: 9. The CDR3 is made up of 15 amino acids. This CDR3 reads CASSSTPRGPTEAFF. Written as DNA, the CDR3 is TGTGCCAGCAGCTCGACCCCCAGGGGGCCAACTGAAGCTTTCTTT.

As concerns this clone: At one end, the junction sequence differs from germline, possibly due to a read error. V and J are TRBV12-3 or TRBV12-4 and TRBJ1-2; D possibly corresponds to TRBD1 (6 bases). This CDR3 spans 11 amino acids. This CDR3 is CASRVTGILSF. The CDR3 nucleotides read TGTGCCAGCAGAGTTACAGGGATTTTAAGCTTC.

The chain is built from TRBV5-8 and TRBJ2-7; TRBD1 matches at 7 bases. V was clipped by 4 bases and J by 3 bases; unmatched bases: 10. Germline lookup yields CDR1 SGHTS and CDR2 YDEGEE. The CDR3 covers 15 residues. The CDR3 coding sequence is TGTGCCAGCAGCGCTCTGACAGGGAAAGGCTACGAGCAGTACTTC. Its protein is CASSALTGKGYEQYF. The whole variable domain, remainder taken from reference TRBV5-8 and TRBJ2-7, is EAGVTQSPTHLIKTRGQQATLRCSPISGHTSVYWYQQALGLGLQFLLWYDEGEERNRGNFPPRFSGRQFPNYSSELNVNALELEDSALYLCASSALTGKGYEQYFGPGTRLTVT.

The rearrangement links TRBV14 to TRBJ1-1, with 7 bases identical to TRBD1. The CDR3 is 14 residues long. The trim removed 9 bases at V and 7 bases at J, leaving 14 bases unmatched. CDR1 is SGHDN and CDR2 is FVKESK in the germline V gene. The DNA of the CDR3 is TGTGCCAGATACCAAGGACAGGTATCCAGTGAAGCTTTCTTT. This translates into CARYQGQVSSEAFF.

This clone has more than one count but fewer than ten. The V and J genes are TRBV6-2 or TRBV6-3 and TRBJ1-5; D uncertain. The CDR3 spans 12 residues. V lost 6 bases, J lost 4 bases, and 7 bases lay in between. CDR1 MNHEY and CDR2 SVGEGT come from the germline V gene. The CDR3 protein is CASSPSNQPQHF. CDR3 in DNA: TGTGCCAGCAGCCCATCGAATCAGCCCCAGCATTTT.

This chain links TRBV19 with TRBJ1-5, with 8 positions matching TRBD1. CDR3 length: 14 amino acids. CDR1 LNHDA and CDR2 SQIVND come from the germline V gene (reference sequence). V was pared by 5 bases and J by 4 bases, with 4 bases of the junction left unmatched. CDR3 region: CASSQTGGNQPQHF. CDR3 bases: TGTGCCAGTAGTCAAACAGGGGGTAATCAGCCCCAGCATTTT.

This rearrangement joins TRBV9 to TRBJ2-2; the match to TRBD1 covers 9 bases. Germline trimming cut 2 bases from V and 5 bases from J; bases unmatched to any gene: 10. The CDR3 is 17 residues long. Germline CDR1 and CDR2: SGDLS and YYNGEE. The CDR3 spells CASSVPPGQGGTGELFF. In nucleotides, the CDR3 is TGTGCCAGCAGCGTTCCACCGGGACAGGGAGGAACCGGGGAGCTGTTTTTT.

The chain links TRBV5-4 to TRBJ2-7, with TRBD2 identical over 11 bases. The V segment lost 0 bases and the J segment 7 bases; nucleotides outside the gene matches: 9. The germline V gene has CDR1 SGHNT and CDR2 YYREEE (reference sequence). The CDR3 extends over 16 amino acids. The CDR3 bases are TGTGCCAGCAGCTTGGCCCGTAGCGGGGGGGGATTTGAGCAGTACTTC. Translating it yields CASSLARSGGGFEQYF.

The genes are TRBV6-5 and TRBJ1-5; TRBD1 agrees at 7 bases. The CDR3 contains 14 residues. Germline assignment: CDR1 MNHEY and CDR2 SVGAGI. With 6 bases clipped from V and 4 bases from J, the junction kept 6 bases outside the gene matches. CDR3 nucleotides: TGTGCCAGCAGCGCGACAGGGCAGAATCAGCCCCAGCATTTT. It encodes CASSATGQNQPQHF.

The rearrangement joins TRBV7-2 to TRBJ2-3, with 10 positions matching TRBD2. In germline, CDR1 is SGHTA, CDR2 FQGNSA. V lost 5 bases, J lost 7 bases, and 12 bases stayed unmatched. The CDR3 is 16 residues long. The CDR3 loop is CASSQGDGLAVYTQYF. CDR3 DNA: TGTGCCAGCAGCCAGGGAGACGGACTAGCGGTCTATACGCAGTATTTT.

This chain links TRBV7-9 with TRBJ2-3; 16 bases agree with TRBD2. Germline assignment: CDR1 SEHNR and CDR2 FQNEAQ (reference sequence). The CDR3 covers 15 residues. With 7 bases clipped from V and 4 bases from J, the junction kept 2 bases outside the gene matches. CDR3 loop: CASKGTSGGADTQYF. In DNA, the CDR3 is TGTGCCAGCAAAGGGACTAGCGGGGGGGCAGATACGCAGTATTTT.

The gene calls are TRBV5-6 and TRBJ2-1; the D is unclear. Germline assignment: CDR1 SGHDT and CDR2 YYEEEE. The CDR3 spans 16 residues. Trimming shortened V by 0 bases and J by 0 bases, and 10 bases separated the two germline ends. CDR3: CASSLGRLFSYNEQFF. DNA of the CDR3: TGTGCCAGCAGCTTGGGGCGGCTCTTCTCCTACAATGAGCAGTTCTTC. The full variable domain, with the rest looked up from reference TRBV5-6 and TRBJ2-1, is DAGVTQSPTHLIKTRGQQVTLRCSPKSGHDTVSWYQQALGQGPQFIFQYYEEEERQRGNFPDRFSGHQFPNYSSELNVNALLLGDSALYLCASSLGRLFSYNEQFFGPGTRLTVL.

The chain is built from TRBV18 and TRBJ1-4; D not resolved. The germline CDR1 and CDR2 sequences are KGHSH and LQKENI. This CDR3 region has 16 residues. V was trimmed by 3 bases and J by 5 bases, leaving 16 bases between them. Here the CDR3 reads CASSPLGGLPNEKLFF. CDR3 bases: TGTGCCAGCTCACCTCTGGGAGGACTGCCAAATGAAAAACTGTTTTTT. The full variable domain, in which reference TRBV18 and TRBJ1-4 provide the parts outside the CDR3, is NAGVMQNPRHLVRRRGQEARLRCSPMKGHSHVYWYRQLPEEGLKFMVYLQKENIIDESGMPKERFSAEFPKEGPSILRIQQVVRGDSAAYFCASSPLGGLPNEKLFFGSGTQLSVL.

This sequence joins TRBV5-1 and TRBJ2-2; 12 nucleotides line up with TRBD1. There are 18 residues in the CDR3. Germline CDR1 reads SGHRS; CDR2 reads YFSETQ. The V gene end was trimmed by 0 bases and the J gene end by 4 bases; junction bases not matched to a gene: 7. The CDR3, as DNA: TGCGCCAGCAGCTTGGCAGGGACAGGGGGCATCGGCACCGGGGAGCTGTTTTTT. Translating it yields CASSLAGTGGIGTGELFF.

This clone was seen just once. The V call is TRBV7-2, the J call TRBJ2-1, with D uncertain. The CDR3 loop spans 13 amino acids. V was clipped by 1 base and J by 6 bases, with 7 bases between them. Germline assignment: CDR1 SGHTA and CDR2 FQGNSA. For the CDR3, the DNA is TGTGCCAGCAGCTTAGGGCGGAGCAATGAGCAGTTCTTC. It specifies CASSLGRSNEQFF.

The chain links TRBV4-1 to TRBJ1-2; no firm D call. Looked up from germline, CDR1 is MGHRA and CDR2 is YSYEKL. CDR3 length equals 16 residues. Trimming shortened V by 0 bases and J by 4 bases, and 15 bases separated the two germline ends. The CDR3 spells CASSQDLGALGYGYTF. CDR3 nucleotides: TGCGCCAGCAGCCAAGACCTAGGCGCTTTAGGCTATGGCTACACCTTC.

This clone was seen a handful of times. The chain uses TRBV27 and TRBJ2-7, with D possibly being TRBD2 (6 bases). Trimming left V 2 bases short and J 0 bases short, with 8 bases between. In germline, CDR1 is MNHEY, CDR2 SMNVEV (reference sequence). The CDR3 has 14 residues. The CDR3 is CASSLAGSSYEQYF. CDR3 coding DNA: TGTGCCAGCAGTTTAGCGGGGAGCTCCTACGAGCAGTACTTC.

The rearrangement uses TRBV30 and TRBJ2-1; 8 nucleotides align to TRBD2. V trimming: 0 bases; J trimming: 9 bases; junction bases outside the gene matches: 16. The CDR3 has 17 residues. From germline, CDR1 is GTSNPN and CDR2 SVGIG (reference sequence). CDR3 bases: TGTGCCTGGAGTGTACTCCATGGCGGGGGGATTACTGGTGAGCAGTTCTTC. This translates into CAWSVLHGGGITGEQFF.

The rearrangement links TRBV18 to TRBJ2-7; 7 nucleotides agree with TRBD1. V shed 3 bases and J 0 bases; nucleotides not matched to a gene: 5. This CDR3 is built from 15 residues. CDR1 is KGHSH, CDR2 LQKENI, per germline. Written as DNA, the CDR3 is TGTGCCAGCTCACCTCAACGGGACAGCTCCTACGAGCAGTACTTC. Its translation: CASSPQRDSSYEQYF.

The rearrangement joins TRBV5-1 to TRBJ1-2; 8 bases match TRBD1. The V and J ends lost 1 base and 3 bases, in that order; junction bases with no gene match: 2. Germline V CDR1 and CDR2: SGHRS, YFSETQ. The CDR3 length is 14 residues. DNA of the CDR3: TGCGCCAGCAGCTTGTCGGGACAGGACTATGGCTACACCTTC. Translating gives CASSLSGQDYGYTF.